These T cell receptor beta chains were read from a single sample in a study of beta chain features in type 1 diabetes. Profiled with immunoSEQ multiplex PCR; TCRdb holds only in-frame clones, not every one. The sample shows about 410,000 clones, approximately 14% of them seen only once. Input material: naive CD4+ T cells from blood. The receptors stem from a man aged 25-45 years in good health. CDR3s include the opening cysteine and the closing phenylalanine or tryptophan. D genes are given only for firm matches. Where a row states a size, it is once, few, many or the class of an expanded clone; other rows omit it.

V: TRBV5-1
J: TRBJ2-3
D: NA
size: NA
DNA: TGCGCCAGCAGCCAATTTGGAGGGAAGAGCACAGATACGCAGTATTTT
CDR3: CASSQFGGKSTDTQYF

V: TRBV30
J: TRBJ1-1
D: NA
size: NA
DNA: TGTGCCTGGAGTCCCAACGGGGGCACTGAAGCTTTCTTT
CDR3: CAWSPNGGTEAFF

V: TRBV4-1
J: TRBJ1-4
D: NA
size: NA
DNA: TGCGCCAGCAGCCAAGGTGCCGGTTTCAGGCCTGAAAAACTGTTTTTT
CDR3: CASSQGAGFRPEKLFF

V: TRBV6-5
J: TRBJ1-5
D: NA
size: NA
DNA: TGTGCCAGCAGGACGGGGAGCAATCAGCCCCAGCATTTT
CDR3: CASRTGSNQPQHF

V: TRBV7-9
J: TRBJ1-4
D: NA
size: few
DNA: TGTGCCAGCAGCTTAGAACAAGGTCCCGGTGAAAAACTGTTTTTT
CDR3: CASSLEQGPGEKLFF

V: TRBV28
J: TRBJ2-5
D: TRBD2
size: few
DNA: TGTGCCAGCAGTCCGGGGGGGACTAGCGGCAACCAAGAGACCCAGTACTTC
CDR3: CASSPGGTSGNQETQYF

V: TRBV25-1
J: TRBJ1-1
D: NA
size: NA
DNA: TGTGCCAGCAGTGAGGGCCAGAAAACAGCAGCTTTCTTT
CDR3: CASSEGQKTAAFF

V: TRBV11-2
J: TRBJ2-5
D: NA
size: NA
DNA: TGTGCCAGCAGCGGACCTCGCCAAGAGACCCAGTACTTC
CDR3: CASSGPRQETQYF

V: TRBV30
J: TRBJ2-2
D: NA
size: few
DNA: TGTGCCCGGCGGGCGGCGGCGGGTACCGGGGAGCTGTTTTTT
CDR3: CARRAAAGTGELFF

V: TRBV19
J: TRBJ1-1
D: TRBD1
size: NA
DNA: TGTGCCAGTAGTATGGGCGGGACAGGGCGAACTGAAGCTTTCTTT
CDR3: CASSMGGTGRTEAFF

V: TRBV29-1
J: TRBJ2-1
D: NA
size: few
DNA: TGCAGCGTTCGATTAAGAATCCCGTACAATGAGCAGTTCTTC
CDR3: CSVRLRIPYNEQFF

V: TRBV10-3
J: TRBJ1-6
D: NA
size: few
DNA: TGTGCCATCAGTGATTCGGGGACGGGTAATTCACCCCTCCACTTT
CDR3: CAISDSGTGNSPLHF

V: TRBV29-1
J: TRBJ2-1
D: NA
size: NA
DNA: TGCAGCGTTGTAGGGGGAGGCAATGAGCAGTTCTTC
CDR3: CSVVGGGNEQFF

V: TRBV29-1
J: TRBJ2-1
D: NA
size: NA
DNA: TGCAGCGCTCACCATCCCAAGCCCCCCTACAATGAGCAGTTCTTC
CDR3: CSAHHPKPPYNEQFF

V: TRBV7-8
J: TRBJ1-2
D: NA
size: few
DNA: TGTGCCAGCAGCTTAGCCCAGACAGCCAACTATGGCTACACCTTC
CDR3: CASSLAQTANYGYTF

V: TRBV11-2
J: TRBJ2-7
D: NA
size: NA
DNA: TGTGCCAGCAGCTTAGGGTCAGGACCCTACGAGCAGTACTTC
CDR3: CASSLGSGPYEQYF

V: TRBV5-1
J: TRBJ2-1
D: NA
size: NA
DNA: TGCGCCAGCAGCTTGGTAGTCACAGGAGATGAGCAGTTCTTC
CDR3: CASSLVVTGDEQFF

V: TRBV5-1
J: TRBJ1-1
D: NA
size: few
DNA: TGCGCCAGCAGCTTCCGGGGGACAGAAGCTTTCTTT
CDR3: CASSFRGTEAFF

V: TRBV30
J: TRBJ2-3
D: NA
size: NA
DNA: TGTGCCTGGACGCCACGGGGCGGGCTCACAGATACGCAGTATTTT
CDR3: CAWTPRGGLTDTQYF

V: TRBV30
J: TRBJ1-2
D: NA
size: NA
DNA: TGTGCCTGGAGTGACAGGGCGATTGGACGGCGGGATGGCTACACCTTC
CDR3: CAWSDRAIGRRDGYTF

V: TRBV18
J: TRBJ2-3
D: TRBD2
size: NA
DNA: TGTGCCAGCTCAGAACTAGCGGGAGATTCAGATACGCAGTATTTT
CDR3: CASSELAGDSDTQYF

V: TRBV4-3
J: TRBJ1-1
D: NA
size: few
DNA: TGCGCCAGCAGCCAAGGTAGACAGCCTGAAGCTTTCTTT
CDR3: CASSQGRQPEAFF

V: TRBV30
J: TRBJ2-5
D: NA
size: NA
DNA: TGTGCCTGGAGTGCGCGGGAGACCCAGTACTTC
CDR3: CAWSARETQYF

V: TRBV10-3
J: TRBJ1-2
D: NA
size: few
DNA: TGTGCCATCAGTGAGTCCGGGGAAGTTAACTATGGCTACACCTTC
CDR3: CAISESGEVNYGYTF

V: TRBV12-5
J: TRBJ1-2
D: NA
size: few
DNA: TGTGCTAGTTCCGGACAGCGCTATGGCTACACCTTC
CDR3: CASSGQRYGYTF

V: TRBV5-1
J: TRBJ2-1
D: NA
size: few
DNA: TGCGCCAGCAGCTTCTACAAGACCGGGACATACTACAATGAGCAGTTCTTC
CDR3: CASSFYKTGTYYNEQFF

V: TRBV4-2
J: TRBJ2-1
D: TRBD2
size: few
DNA: TGTGCCAGCAGCCCCGGGACTAGCGGGTACAATGAGCAGTTCTTC
CDR3: CASSPGTSGYNEQFF

V: TRBV5-4
J: TRBJ2-5
D: TRBD2
size: NA
DNA: TGTGCCAGCAGCTTGCCTAGCGGGGGACAAGAGACCCAGTACTTC
CDR3: CASSLPSGGQETQYF

V: TRBV29-1
J: TRBJ1-1
D: NA
size: few
DNA: TGCAGCGCCGACAGCCAGAACACTGAAGCTTTCTTT
CDR3: CSADSQNTEAFF

V: TRBV15
J: TRBJ2-2
D: NA
size: few
DNA: TGTGCCACCAGCAGAGATCCCCGTTACACCGGGGAGCTGTTTTTT
CDR3: CATSRDPRYTGELFF

V: TRBV6-6
J: TRBJ2-5
D: TRBD2
size: NA
DNA: TGTGCCAGCAGTTCCACGGGGGGGGCCCGGGAGACCCAGTACTTC
CDR3: CASSSTGGARETQYF

V: TRBV5-8
J: TRBJ2-4
D: TRBD2
size: few
DNA: TGTGCCAGCAGCCCGACTAGCGGGGGTGCGGGTGCCAAAAACATTCAGTACTTC
CDR3: CASSPTSGGAGAKNIQYF

V: TRBV29-1
J: TRBJ2-5
D: TRBD2
size: NA
DNA: TGCAGCGTTGTTGGTAGCGGGAGATTTTGGCAAGAGACCCAGTACTTC
CDR3: CSVVGSGRFWQETQYF

V: TRBV7-9
J: TRBJ1-1
D: NA
size: few
DNA: TGTGCCAGCAGCTTAGTCAAGCAGATGAACACTGAAGCTTTCTTT
CDR3: CASSLVKQMNTEAFF

V: TRBV7-6
J: TRBJ2-6
D: NA
size: NA
DNA: TGTGCCAGCAGCTCCCCGAGGGGAGGCACGATCTCTGGGGCCAACGTCCTGACTTTC
CDR3: CASSSPRGGTISGANVLTF

V: TRBV5-4
J: TRBJ1-2
D: TRBD1
size: few
DNA: TGTGCCAGCAGGCCTGGACAGGGTTATCATGGCTACACCTTC
CDR3: CASRPGQGYHGYTF

V: TRBV11-1
J: TRBJ1-1
D: NA
size: NA
DNA: TGTGCCAGCAGCTTAAGCGGCACTGAAGCTTTCTTT
CDR3: CASSLSGTEAFF

V: TRBV4-1
J: TRBJ2-1
D: NA
size: few
DNA: TGCGCCAGCAGCCAAGTGGGGATCATCTCCTACAATGAGCAGTTCTTC
CDR3: CASSQVGIISYNEQFF

V: TRBV20-1
J: TRBJ1-1
D: NA
size: few
DNA: TGCAGTGCTATTATGAACACTGAAGCTTTCTTT
CDR3: CSAIMNTEAFF